A single sample is the source of the 5 T cell receptor beta chains below, sequenced in a study of T cell repertoires in cytomegalovirus infection. What these receptors recognize is not known. TCRdb called the reads again in MiXCR, with one record for every CDR3 protein. This table holds a few hundred thousand distinct CDR3 sequences, roughly 34% found once. The specimen comprised cultured PBMCs, sampled from culture after CMV antigen stimulation. Receptors were obtained from a human donor in good health (CMV status not recorded). Some clones in this sample may be carry-over from other donors' samples.

By frequency in the sample, this clonotype is medium-sized. The chain is built from TRBV7-2 and TRBJ1-4; 7 nucleotides agree with TRBD1. CDR1 and CDR2 (germline): SGHTA, FQGNSA. Trimming removed 2 bases from V and 8 bases from J; junction bases left unmatched: 8. The CDR3 is 15 residues long. The CDR3 is CASSLRSGTDEKLFF. The CDR3 DNA reads TGTGCCAGCAGCTTACGGTCCGGGACAGACGAAAAACTGTTTTTT.

This clonotype was observed a handful of times. The rearrangement uses TRBV19 and TRBJ2-2; D is perhaps TRBD2 (7 bases). The germline V gene encodes CDR1 LNHDA and CDR2 SQIVND (reference sequence). The length of the CDR3 is 15 residues. Deletions cut 5 bases from V and 1 base from J, with 11 bases between. The CDR3 DNA is TGTGCCAGTAGTTTGCGGGGGCGGAACACCGGGGAGCTGTTTTTT. Residues: CASSLRGRNTGELFF.

This clonotype was counted between two and nine times. The chain couples TRBV7-9 to TRBJ2-3; D may be TRBD2 (5 bases). The V gene lost 5 bases and the J gene lost 0 bases, with 15 bases spanning the gap. This CDR3 is 16 amino acids long. Germline loops: CDR1 SEHNR, CDR2 FQNEAQ (reference sequence). The CDR3 here is CASSGGWSGSTDTQYF. CDR3 DNA sequence: TGTGCCAGCAGCGGAGGTTGGAGCGGTAGCACAGATACGCAGTATTTT.

Ten or more counts support this clonotype. The J gene is TRBJ2-3, the V gene TRBV7-2; D remains unclear. The CDR3 sequence is 12 residues long. Deletions cut 3 bases from V and 6 bases from J, with 7 bases between. Germline loops: CDR1 SGHTA, CDR2 FQGNSA. The CDR3 nucleotides read TGTGCCAGCAGCTTTGCCGTGGATACGCAGTATTTT. Translation gives CASSFAVDTQYF.

The chain carries TRBV11-3 and TRBJ2-7, with 8 bases identical to TRBD1. V trimming: 5 bases; J trimming: 1 base; junction bases outside the gene matches: 4. This CDR3 spans 14 amino acids. CDR1 SGHNT and CDR2 YENEEA come from the germline V gene. The CDR3 spells CASSGRDRSYEQYV. In nucleotides, the CDR3 is TGTGCCAGCAGCGGTCGGGACAGGTCCTACGAGCAGTACGTC.